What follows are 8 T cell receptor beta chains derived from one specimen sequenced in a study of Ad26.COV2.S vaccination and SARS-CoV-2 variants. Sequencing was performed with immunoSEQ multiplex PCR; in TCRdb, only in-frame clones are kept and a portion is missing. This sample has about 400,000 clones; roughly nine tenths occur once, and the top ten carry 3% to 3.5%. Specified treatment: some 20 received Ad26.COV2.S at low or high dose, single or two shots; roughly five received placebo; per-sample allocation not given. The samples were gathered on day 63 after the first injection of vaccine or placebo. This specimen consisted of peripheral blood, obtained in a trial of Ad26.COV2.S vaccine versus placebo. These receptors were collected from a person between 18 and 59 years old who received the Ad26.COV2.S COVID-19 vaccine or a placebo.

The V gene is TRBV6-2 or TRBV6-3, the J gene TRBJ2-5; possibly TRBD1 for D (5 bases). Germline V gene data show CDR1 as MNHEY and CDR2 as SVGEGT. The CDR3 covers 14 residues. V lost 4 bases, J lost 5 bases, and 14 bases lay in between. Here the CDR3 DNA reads TGTGCCAGCAGTTCCTGGACAATCGCCGAGACCCAGTACTTC. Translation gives CASSSWTIAETQYF.

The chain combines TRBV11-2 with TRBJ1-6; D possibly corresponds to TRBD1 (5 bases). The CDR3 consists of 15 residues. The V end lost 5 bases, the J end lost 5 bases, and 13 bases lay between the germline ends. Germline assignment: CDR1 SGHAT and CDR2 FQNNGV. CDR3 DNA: TGTGCCAGCAGCCCGACAGTGCGAAATAATTCACCCCTCCACTTT. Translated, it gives CASSPTVRNNSPLHF.

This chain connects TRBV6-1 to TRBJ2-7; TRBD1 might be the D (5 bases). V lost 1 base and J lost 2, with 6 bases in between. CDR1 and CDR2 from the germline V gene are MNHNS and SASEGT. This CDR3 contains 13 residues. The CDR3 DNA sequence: TGTGCCAGCAGTGAAGGCAGGGCCTACGAGCAGTACTTC. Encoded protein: CASSEGRAYEQYF.

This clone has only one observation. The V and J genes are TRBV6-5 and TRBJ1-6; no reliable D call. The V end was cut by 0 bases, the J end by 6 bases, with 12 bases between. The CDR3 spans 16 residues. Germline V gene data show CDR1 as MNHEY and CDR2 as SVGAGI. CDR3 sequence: CASSYSSGTGNSPLHF. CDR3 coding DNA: TGTGCCAGCAGTTACTCCTCGGGTACGGGTAATTCACCCCTCCACTTT.

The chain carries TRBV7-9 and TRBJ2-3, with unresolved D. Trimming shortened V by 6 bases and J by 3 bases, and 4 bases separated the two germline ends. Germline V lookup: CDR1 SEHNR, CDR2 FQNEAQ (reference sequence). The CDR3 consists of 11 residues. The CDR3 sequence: CASRATDTQYF. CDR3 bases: TGTGCCAGCAGAGCGACAGATACGCAGTATTTT. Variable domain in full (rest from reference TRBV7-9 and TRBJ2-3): DTGVSQNPRHKITKRGQNVTFRCDPISEHNRLYWYRQTLGQGPEFLTYFQNEAQLEKSRLLSDRFSAERPKGSFSTLEIQRTEQGDSAMYLCASRATDTQYFGPGTRLTVL.

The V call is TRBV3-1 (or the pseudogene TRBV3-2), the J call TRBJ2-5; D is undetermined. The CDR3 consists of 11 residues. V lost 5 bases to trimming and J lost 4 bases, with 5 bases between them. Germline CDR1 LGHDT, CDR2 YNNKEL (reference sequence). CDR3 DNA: TGTGCCAGCAGCTTTGGAGAGACCCAGTACTTC. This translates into CASSFGETQYF.

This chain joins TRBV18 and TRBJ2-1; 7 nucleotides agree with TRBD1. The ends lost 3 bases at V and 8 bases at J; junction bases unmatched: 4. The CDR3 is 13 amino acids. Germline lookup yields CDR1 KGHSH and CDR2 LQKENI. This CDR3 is CASSPAGGDEQFF. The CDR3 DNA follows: TGTGCCAGCTCACCGGCAGGGGGAGATGAGCAGTTCTTC.

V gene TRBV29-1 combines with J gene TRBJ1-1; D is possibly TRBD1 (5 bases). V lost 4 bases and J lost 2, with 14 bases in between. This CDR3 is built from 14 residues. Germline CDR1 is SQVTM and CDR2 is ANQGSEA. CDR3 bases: TGCAGCGTTGGGGCGTGGGGGGTCAACACTGAAGCTTTCTTT. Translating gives CSVGAWGVNTEAFF.